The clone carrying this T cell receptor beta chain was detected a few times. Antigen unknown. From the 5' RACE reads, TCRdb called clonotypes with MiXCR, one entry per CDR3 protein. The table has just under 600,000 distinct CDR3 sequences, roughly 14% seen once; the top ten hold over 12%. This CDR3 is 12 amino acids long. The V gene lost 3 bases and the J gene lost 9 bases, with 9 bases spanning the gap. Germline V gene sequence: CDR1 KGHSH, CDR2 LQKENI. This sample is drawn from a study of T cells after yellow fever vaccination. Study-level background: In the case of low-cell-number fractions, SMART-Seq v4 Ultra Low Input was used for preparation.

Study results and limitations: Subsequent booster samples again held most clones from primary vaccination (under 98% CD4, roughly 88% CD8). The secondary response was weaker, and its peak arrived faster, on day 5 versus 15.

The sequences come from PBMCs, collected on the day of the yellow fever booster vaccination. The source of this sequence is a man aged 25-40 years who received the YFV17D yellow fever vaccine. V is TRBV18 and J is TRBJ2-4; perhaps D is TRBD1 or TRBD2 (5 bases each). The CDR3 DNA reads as TGTGCCAGCTCACCCGGGACGGGCATTCAGTACTTC. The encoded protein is CASSPGTGIQYF.